These 27 T cell receptor beta chains came from one sample sequenced in a study of a mutant IDH1 vaccine in newly diagnosed glioma. Time point described: week 5, during vaccination. In every dose of vaccine, 300 ug of mutant IDH1 20-mer peptide was given alongside topical imiquimod. The antigens of these receptors remain unknown. TCRdb keeps only in-frame clones here, not all; method: immunoSEQ multiplex PCR. The sample includes 45,000 to 60,000 clones, around 80% of them seen just once. The material sequenced was PBMCs, taken from a glioma patient whose treatment included an IDH1 peptide vaccine. These receptors were collected from a man over 45 with glioma.

The chain links TRBV6-5 to TRBJ2-7; 11 bases fit TRBD1. J was trimmed by 6 bases and V by 6 bases; bases with no gene match: 7. CDR1 and CDR2 from the germline V gene are MNHEY and SVGAGI. The CDR3 is 14 amino acids. Written as DNA, the CDR3 is TGTGCCAGCAGACAGGGACAGGGGGTGGGCGAGCAGTACTTC. Translating gives CASRQGQGVGEQYF.

The chain couples TRBV9 to TRBJ1-5; 9 bases align to TRBD1. Germline V gene data show CDR1 as SGDLS and CDR2 as YYNGEE. J lost 4 bases, V lost 3 bases, and 5 bases had no gene match. The CDR3 loop spans 15 amino acids. CDR3 residues: CASSAGTGNNQPQHF. The CDR3 DNA sequence: TGTGCCAGCAGCGCCGGGACAGGGAATAATCAGCCCCAGCATTTT.

The CDR3 DNA sequence: TGCGCCAGCAGACCTGGACAGGGTGGGAACACCATATATTTT. Translating it yields CASRPGQGGNTIYF. The chain uses TRBV5-1 and TRBJ1-3; 8 bases match TRBD1. V gave up 5 bases and J gave up 7 bases; unmatched junction bases: 8. The germline gives CDR1 SGHRS, CDR2 YFSETQ. This CDR3 spans 14 amino acids.

The chain couples TRBV25-1 to TRBJ1-2, with 9 bases matching TRBD1. This CDR3 is 14 amino acids long. CDR1 is MGHDK, CDR2 SYGVNS, per germline. V shed 5 bases, J shed 4 bases, and the junction held 5 bases outside the gene matches. The DNA of the CDR3 is TGTGCCAGCAGTTGGGGACAGGGTGGCTATGGCTACACCTTC. It is translated as CASSWGQGGYGYTF.

This rearrangement joins TRBV12-5 to TRBJ2-7; TRBD1 matches 7 bases. CDR1 is LGHNT and CDR2 is FRNRAP in the germline V gene. This CDR3 contains 15 residues. J gave up 0 bases and V 7 bases, and 9 bases lay outside the gene matches. DNA of the CDR3: TGTGCTAGTGCCCCGGGACAGAAGAGCTCCTACGAGCAGTACTTC. This encodes CASAPGQKSSYEQYF. Drawing the rest from reference TRBV12-5 and TRBJ2-7, the complete variable domain is DARVTQTPRHKVTEMGQEVTMRCQPILGHNTVFWYRQTMMQGLELLAYFRNRAPLDDSGMPKDRFSAEMPDATLATLKIQPSEPRDSAVYFCASAPGQKSSYEQYFGPGTRLTVT.

V is TRBV25-1 and J is TRBJ1-5; D is ambiguous. Germline CDR1 and CDR2: MGHDK and SYGVNS. The CDR3 length is 14 residues. V lost 3 bases and J lost 6, with 12 bases in between. The CDR3 sequence is CASSETGWGQPQHF. In DNA, the CDR3 is TGTGCCAGCAGTGAGACGGGGTGGGGTCAGCCCCAGCATTTT.

The chain links TRBV5-6 to TRBJ1-4, with D possibly matching TRBD1 (5 bases). Trimming shortened V by 7 bases and J by 4 bases, and 17 bases separated the two germline ends. Germline CDR1 and CDR2: SGHDT and YYEEEE. The CDR3 runs 15 residues. The CDR3 is CASSSQRGFNEKLFF. DNA for the CDR3: TGTGCCAGCTCCTCCCAGCGGGGGTTTAATGAAAAACTGTTTTTT.

This clone has more than one count but fewer than ten. The genes are TRBV19 and TRBJ1-2; the D is unclear. Germline V CDR1 and CDR2: LNHDA, SQIVND (reference sequence). This CDR3 comprises 16 residues. Deletions cut 5 bases from V and 4 bases from J, with 20 bases between. CDR3 protein: CASSDSAAGAGYGYTF. CDR3 in DNA: TGTGCCAGTAGTGACTCGGCAGCGGGTGCTGGCTATGGCTACACCTTC. Combining the CDR3 with reference TRBV19 and TRBJ1-2 gives the whole variable domain DGGITQSPKYLFRKEGQNVTLSCEQNLNHDAMYWYRQDPGQGLRLIYYSQIVNDFQKGDIAEGYSVSREKKESFPLTVTSAQKNPTAFYLCASSDSAAGAGYGYTFGSGTRLTVV.

The V and J genes are TRBV6-6 and TRBJ2-2; weak D call: TRBD1 (5 bases). Germline loops: CDR1 MNHNY, CDR2 SVGAGI (reference sequence). Trimming shortened V by 6 bases and J by 5 bases, and 10 bases separated the two germline ends. There are 13 residues in the CDR3. CDR3 residues: CASRTQGTGELFF. CDR3 sequence (DNA): TGTGCCAGCAGGACTCAGGGTACCGGGGAGCTGTTTTTT.

The V gene is TRBV4-2, the J gene TRBJ2-3, with 13 bases identical to TRBD2. CDR1 LGHNA and CDR2 YNFKEQ come from the germline V gene. Trimming removed 6 bases from V and 4 bases from J; junction bases left unmatched: 4. The CDR3 runs 15 residues. The CDR3 loop is CASSPGLAGADTQYF. For the CDR3, the DNA is TGTGCCAGCAGTCCAGGACTAGCGGGGGCAGATACGCAGTATTTT.

The chain joins TRBV7-8 to TRBJ1-1; 7 bases agree with TRBD1. This CDR3 comprises 14 residues. Germline CDR1 SGHVS, CDR2 FQNEAQ. Trimming at V came to 5 bases and at J to 3 bases, leaving 6 bases not matched to a gene. This CDR3 reads CASSHEGADTEAFF. CDR3 DNA sequence: TGTGCCAGCAGCCACGAGGGGGCGGACACTGAAGCTTTCTTT.

The V and J genes are TRBV15 and TRBJ2-3; 7 bases match TRBD2. The CDR3 covers 14 residues. The V gene's germline CDR1 is LNHNV and CDR2 YYDKDF (reference sequence). Trimming at V came to 6 bases and at J to 9 bases, leaving 12 bases not matched to a gene. CDR3 nucleotides: TGTGCCACCAGTTCATCCCGCGGGGGTGTCACGCAGTATTTT. Amino acids: CATSSSRGGVTQYF.

This chain joins TRBV19 and TRBJ1-1; 9 nucleotides line up with TRBD1. CDR3 length: 23 residues. Germline loops: CDR1 LNHDA, CDR2 SQIVND (reference sequence). The V gene end was trimmed by 6 bases and the J gene end by 0 bases; junction bases not matched to a gene: 29. The CDR3 sequence: CASRPGRIRDRVTVATVNTEAFF. As DNA, the CDR3 is TGTGCCAGTAGGCCCGGCCGAATCCGGGACAGGGTTACAGTGGCGACGGTGAACACTGAAGCTTTCTTT. Variable domain in full (rest from reference TRBV19 and TRBJ1-1): DGGITQSPKYLFRKEGQNVTLSCEQNLNHDAMYWYRQDPGQGLRLIYYSQIVNDFQKGDIAEGYSVSREKKESFPLTVTSAQKNPTAFYLCASRPGRIRDRVTVATVNTEAFFGQGTRLTVV.

V usage is TRBV9 and J usage is TRBJ1-1, with D unclear. This CDR3 has 14 amino acids. Germline V gene sequence: CDR1 SGDLS, CDR2 YYNGEE. V was shortened by 4 bases and J by 1 base, with 11 bases between the two germline ends. CDR3 nucleotide sequence: TGTGCCAGCAGCCCCCTCACTGGGAACACTGAAGCTTTCTTT. Amino acid sequence: CASSPLTGNTEAFF. The complete variable domain, with remaining parts taken from reference TRBV9 and TRBJ1-1, reads DSGVTQTPKHLITATGQRVTLRCSPRSGDLSVYWYQQSLDQGLQFLIQYYNGEERAKGNILERFSAQQFPDLHSELNLSSLELGDSALYFCASSPLTGNTEAFFGQGTRLTVV.

The rearrangement uses TRBV9 and TRBJ1-2; the D gene is possibly TRBD1 (5 bases). Between the trimmed V and J ends, which lost 0 bases and 8 bases, there was a span of 11 bases. Germline CDR1 SGDLS, CDR2 YYNGEE. The CDR3 totals 13 residues. The CDR3 nucleotides read TGTGCCAGCAGCGTAGGAGGGGTCGGGGGCTACACCTTC. This encodes CASSVGGVGGYTF.

V is TRBV10-3 and J is TRBJ1-2, with D perhaps TRBD1 (5 bases). V was shortened by 0 bases and J by 8 bases, with 13 bases between the two germline ends. The CDR3 totals 14 residues. Germline assignment: CDR1 ENHRY and CDR2 SYGVKD. The CDR3 DNA sequence: TGTGCCATCAGTGAGTCGCGGGACCCACGGGGCTACACCTTC. Translated, it gives CAISESRDPRGYTF.

This clone came up a few times. V is TRBV6-5 and J is TRBJ1-3, with TRBD1 matching 8 bases. Germline values: CDR1 MNHEY, CDR2 SVGAGI. The CDR3 sequence is 15 residues long. J was trimmed by 2 bases and V by 5 bases; bases with no gene match: 5. The CDR3 DNA sequence: TGTGCCAGCAGTACCAACAGGGGGGCTGGAAACACCATATATTTT. Residues: CASSTNRGAGNTIYF.

The chain uses TRBV15 and TRBJ2-2, with D possibly matching TRBD2 (5 bases). Deletions cut 1 base from V and 6 bases from J, with 9 bases between. CDR3 size: 14 residues. The V gene's germline CDR1 is LNHNV and CDR2 YYDKDF (reference sequence). The CDR3 DNA reads as TGTGCCACCAGCAGAGTATCGGAGGCCGGGGAGCTGTTTTTT. Protein: CATSRVSEAGELFF.

The chain combines TRBV9 with TRBJ1-2, with 8 bases aligning to TRBD1. The CDR3 length is 14 residues. With V trimmed by 3 bases and J by 4 bases, 5 bases remained unmatched. Germline CDR1 is SGDLS and CDR2 is YYNGEE. Written as DNA, the CDR3 is TGTGCCAGCAGCGATAGGACAGGGAGCTATGGCTACACCTTC. Protein product: CASSDRTGSYGYTF.

This rearrangement joins TRBV28 to TRBJ1-4; perhaps TRBD1 as D (6 bases). Trimming took off 2 bases at V and 8 bases at J, with 15 bases between the two ends. Per germline, CDR1 MDHEN and CDR2 SYDVKM. The CDR3 has 15 residues. CDR3 loop: CASSLVGGAGEKLFF. CDR3 DNA: TGTGCCAGCAGTTTAGTCGGGGGCGCGGGGGAAAAACTGTTTTTT.

The rearrangement links TRBV19 to TRBJ2-1; TRBD1 matches 7 bases. V was pared by 5 bases and J by 4 bases, with 5 bases of the junction left unmatched. This CDR3 comprises 14 residues. Germline lookup yields CDR1 LNHDA and CDR2 SQIVND (reference sequence). CDR3 protein: CASSSRQGYNEQFF. DNA for the CDR3: TGTGCCAGTAGTTCCCGACAGGGATACAATGAGCAGTTCTTC.

V and J are TRBV7-3 and TRBJ2-3, with D perhaps matching TRBD1 or TRBD2 (5 bases each). This CDR3 is built from 15 residues. With 1 base removed from V and 1 base from J, the gap between germline ends came to 9 bases. Germline CDR1 SGHTA, CDR2 FQGTGA. CDR3 nucleotides: TGTGCCAGCAGCTTAAGGGACGGGGGCACAGATACGCAGTATTTT. Protein sequence: CASSLRDGGTDTQYF.

V usage is TRBV19 and J usage is TRBJ1-5; 7 bases line up with TRBD1. CDR1 and CDR2 (germline): LNHDA, SQIVND (reference sequence). The CDR3 sequence is 14 residues long. V shed 5 bases, J shed 6 bases, and the junction held 7 bases outside the gene matches. CDR3 in DNA: TGTGCCAGTAGTCACAGGGGAGGGGGTCAGCCCCAGCATTTT. It is translated as CASSHRGGGQPQHF.

This clone was counted only a few times. J is TRBJ1-1 and V is TRBV4-1; no firm D call. The CDR3 spans 15 residues. Trimming took 5 bases from V and 0 from J, leaving 13 bases between them. The germline V gene has CDR1 MGHRA and CDR2 YSYEKL. The CDR3 protein is CASSTRDTMNTEAFF. The CDR3 region has the DNA TGCGCCAGCAGCACCCGCGATACCATGAACACTGAAGCTTTCTTT.

V is TRBV30 and J is TRBJ1-4; D gene uncertain. CDR1 and CDR2 (germline): GTSNPN, SVGIG (reference sequence). The CDR3 spans 14 residues. V lost 3 bases and J lost 8, with 16 bases in between. The CDR3 protein is CAWSTTPLREKLFF. CDR3 coding DNA: TGTGCCTGGAGCACGACCCCCCTAAGGGAAAAACTGTTTTTT.

This rearrangement joins TRBV5-4 to TRBJ2-1; 8 bases map to TRBD1. The CDR3 is 16 amino acids. V gave up 3 bases and J gave up 8 bases; unmatched junction bases: 13. CDR1 and CDR2 from the germline V gene are SGHNT and YYREEE (reference sequence). CDR3 region: CASSSFRDRPSDEQFF. CDR3 DNA: TGTGCCAGCAGCTCGTTCCGGGACAGGCCCTCGGATGAGCAGTTCTTC.

This clone is a singleton in its sample. V usage is TRBV29-1 and J usage is TRBJ1-3; D remains ambiguous. This CDR3 has 13 amino acids. Germline assignment: CDR1 SQVTM and CDR2 ANQGSEA. V dropped 2 bases and J dropped 3 bases, with 8 bases sitting between them. The CDR3 loop reads CSVELGIGNTIYF. The CDR3 DNA sequence: TGCAGCGTTGAATTAGGGATTGGAAACACCATATATTTT.